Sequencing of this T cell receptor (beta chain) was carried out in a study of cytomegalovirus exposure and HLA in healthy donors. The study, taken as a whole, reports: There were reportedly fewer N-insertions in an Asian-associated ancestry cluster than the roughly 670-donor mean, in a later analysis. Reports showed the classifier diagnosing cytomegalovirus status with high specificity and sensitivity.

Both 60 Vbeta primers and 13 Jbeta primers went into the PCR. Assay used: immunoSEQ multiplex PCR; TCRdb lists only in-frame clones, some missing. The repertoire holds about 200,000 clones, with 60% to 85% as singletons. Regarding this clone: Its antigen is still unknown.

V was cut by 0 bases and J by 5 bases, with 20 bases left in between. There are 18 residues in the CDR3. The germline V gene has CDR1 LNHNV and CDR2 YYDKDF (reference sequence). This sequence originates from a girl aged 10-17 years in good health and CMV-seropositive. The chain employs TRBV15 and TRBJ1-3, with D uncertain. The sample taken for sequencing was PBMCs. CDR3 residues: CATSRENLLQDQRNTIYF. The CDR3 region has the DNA TGTGCCACCAGCAGAGAAAACTTATTGCAGGATCAGAGAAACACCATATATTTT.